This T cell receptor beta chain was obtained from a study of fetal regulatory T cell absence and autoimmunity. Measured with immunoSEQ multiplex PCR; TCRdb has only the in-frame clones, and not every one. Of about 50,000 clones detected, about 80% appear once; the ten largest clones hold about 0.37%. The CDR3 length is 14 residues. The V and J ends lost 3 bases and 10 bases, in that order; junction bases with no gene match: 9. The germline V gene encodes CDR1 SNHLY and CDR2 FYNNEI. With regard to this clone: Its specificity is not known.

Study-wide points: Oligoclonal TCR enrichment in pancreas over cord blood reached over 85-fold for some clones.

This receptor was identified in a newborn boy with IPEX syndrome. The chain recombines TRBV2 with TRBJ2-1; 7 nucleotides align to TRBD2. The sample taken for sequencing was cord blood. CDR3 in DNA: TGTGCCAGCAGTGATGGGGGAGGGCCGGGAGAGCAGTTCTTC. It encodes CASSDGGGPGEQFF.